This T cell receptor beta chain was retrieved from a study of blood T cell repertoires in COVID-19. The data were produced by immunoSEQ multiplex PCR, yet TCRdb's version contains in-frame clones alone and is incomplete. The sample yields about 180,000 clones, more than 80% seen once. In terms of age and location, participants ranged from roughly 18 to 89 years and lived in fewer than 30 US areas. Germline CDR1 reads SGHDT; CDR2 reads YYEEEE. The V end lost 2 bases, the J end lost 13 bases, and 16 bases lay between the germline ends. The CDR3 runs to 14 residues. This TCR derives from a man aged 40-55 years who had recovered from COVID-19. The sequenced sample was PBMCs or T cells enriched from blood (not recorded which). This chain joins TRBV5-6 and TRBJ1-6; possibly TRBD1 for D (6 bases). This CDR3 is CASSLQGREGPLHF. CDR3 nucleotides: TGTGCCAGCAGCTTACAGGGTAGGGAAGGGCCCCTCCACTTT.